This TCR beta chain was sequenced in a study of shared clonotypes between healthy human individuals. Sequencing used immunoSEQ multiplex PCR; TCRdb keeps in-frame clones, though not all of them. Counted here are some 2,000,000 clones, 95% occurring once; the ten biggest clones make up approximately 0.13%. Study results and caveats: A handful of donors held approximately 4.6% of naive CD4 clonotypes in common. When compared with the clonotypes that were shared by all four sorted-subset donors, the non-shared clonotypes turned out to have lower generation probabilities.

About this clone: Its antigen is unidentified.

Negatively enriched CD4+ T cells were divided by CD45RA into naive and memory. V was clipped by 2 bases and J by 3 bases, with 10 bases between them. The CDR3 has 15 amino acids. Germline assignment: CDR1 SGHNT and CDR2 YENEEA. Sequenced: naive CD4+ T cells sorted from blood. Subset denoted: CD45RA+ positively selected. The chain employs TRBV11-3 and TRBJ2-2; D might be TRBD1 (5 bases). This receptor was identified in a young man in good health. CDR3 coding DNA: TGTGCCAGCAGCTTACAGGGAAAGGACACCGGGGAGCTGTTTTTT. Translation gives CASSLQGKDTGELFF.